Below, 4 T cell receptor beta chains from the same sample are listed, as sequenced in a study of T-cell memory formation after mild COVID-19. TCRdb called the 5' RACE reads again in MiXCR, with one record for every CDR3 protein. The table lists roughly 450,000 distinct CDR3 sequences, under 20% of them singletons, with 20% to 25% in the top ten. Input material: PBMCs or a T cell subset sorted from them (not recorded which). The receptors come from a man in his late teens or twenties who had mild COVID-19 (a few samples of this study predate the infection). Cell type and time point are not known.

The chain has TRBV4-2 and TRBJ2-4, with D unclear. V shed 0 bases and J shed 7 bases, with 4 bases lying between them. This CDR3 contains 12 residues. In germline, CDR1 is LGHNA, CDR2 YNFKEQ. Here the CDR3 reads CASSQDGNIQYF. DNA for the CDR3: TGTGCCAGCAGCCAAGATGGGAACATTCAGTACTTC.

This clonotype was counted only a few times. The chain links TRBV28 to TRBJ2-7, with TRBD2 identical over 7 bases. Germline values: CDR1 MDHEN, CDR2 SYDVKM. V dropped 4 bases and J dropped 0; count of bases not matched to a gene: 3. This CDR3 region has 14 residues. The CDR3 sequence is CASSSGGASYEQYV. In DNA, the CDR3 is TGTGCCAGCAGTTCGGGAGGTGCCTCCTACGAGCAGTACGTC.

The DNA of the CDR3 is TGCGCCAGCAGCTCGGCGCCCGGGACCTCTGATGAGCAGTTCTTC. This translates into CASSSAPGTSDEQFF. This rearrangement joins TRBV5-1 to TRBJ2-1; either TRBD1 or TRBD2 may fit D (5 bases each). V lost 3 bases, J lost 8 bases, and 18 bases lay in between. CDR1 is SGHRS and CDR2 is YFSETQ in the germline V gene. This CDR3 has 15 residues.

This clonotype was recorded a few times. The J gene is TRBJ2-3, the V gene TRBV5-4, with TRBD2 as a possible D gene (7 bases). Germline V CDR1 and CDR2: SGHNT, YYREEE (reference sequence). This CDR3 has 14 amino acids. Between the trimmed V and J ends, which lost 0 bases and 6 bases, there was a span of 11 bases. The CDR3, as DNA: TGTGCCAGCAGCTTGGACGGGGGGCAGGATACGCAGTATTTT. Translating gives CASSLDGGQDTQYF.